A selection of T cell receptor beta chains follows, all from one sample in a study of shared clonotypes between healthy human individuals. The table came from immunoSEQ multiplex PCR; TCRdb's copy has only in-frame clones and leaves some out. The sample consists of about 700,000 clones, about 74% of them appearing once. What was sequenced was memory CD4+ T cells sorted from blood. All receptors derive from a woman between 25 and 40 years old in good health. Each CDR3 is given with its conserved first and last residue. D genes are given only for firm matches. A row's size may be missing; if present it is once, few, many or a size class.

CASSTAGTAAYEQYF	TGTGCCAGCTCAACGGCCGGGACCGCCGCCTACGAGCAGTACTTC	TRBV18	TRBJ2-7	.	.
CASSLGRVGNTIYF	TGTGCCAGCAGTTTAGGCAGGGTTGGAAACACCATATATTTT	TRBV28	TRBJ1-3	.	.
CASSLDGTSGSRRDEQFF	TGCGCCAGCAGCTTGGACGGGACTAGCGGGAGTAGGCGGGATGAGCAGTTCTTC	TRBV5-1	TRBJ2-1	TRBD2	few
CASSLGQSGSYNEQFF	TGTGCCAGCAGCTTAGGCCAGAGCGGCTCCTACAATGAGCAGTTCTTC	TRBV7-8	TRBJ2-1	.	.
CASSIRAYPGELFF	TGTGCCAGTAGTATAAGGGCTTATCCCGGGGAGCTGTTTTTT	TRBV19	TRBJ2-2	.	.
CASSEEGTGYEKLFF	TGTGCCAGCAGTGAAGAGGGGACAGGGTACGAAAAACTGTTTTTT	TRBV6-1	TRBJ1-4	TRBD1	.
CASSPSGTSGLTDTQYF	TGTGCCAGCAGCCCTAGTGGGACTAGCGGTCTCACAGATACGCAGTATTTT	TRBV7-8	TRBJ2-3	TRBD2	.
CAISPPGAYEQYF	TGTGCCATCAGCCCCCCTGGTGCCTACGAGCAGTACTTC	TRBV10-3	TRBJ2-7	.	.
CASSQSPIEAFF	TGCGCCAGCAGTCAATCCCCCATTGAAGCTTTCTTT	TRBV23-1	TRBJ1-1	.	.
CASSPPVGGANVLTF	TGTGCCAGCAGTCCCCCGGTCGGTGGGGCCAACGTCCTGACTTTC	TRBV27	TRBJ2-6	.	.
CASRLTVPGTQYF	TGTGCCAGCAGGCTGACTGTCCCCGGGACCCAGTACTTC	TRBV2	TRBJ2-5	.	.
CASSLLAGSFTGELFF	TGTGCCAGCAGCTTACTAGCGGGGTCCTTCACCGGGGAGCTGTTTTTT	TRBV5-8	TRBJ2-2	TRBD2	.
CASSLQGAGELFF	TGCGCCAGCAGCTTGCAAGGGGCCGGGGAGCTGTTTTTT	TRBV5-1	TRBJ2-2	.	.
CASSKELRGATNEKLFF	TGTGCCAGCAGCAAAGAACTGAGAGGTGCCACTAATGAAAAACTGTTTTTT	TRBV21-1	TRBJ1-4	.	many
CASSVGSQPRTDTQYF	TGTGCCAGCAGCGTAGGTAGCCAACCCCGCACAGATACGCAGTATTTT	TRBV9	TRBJ2-3	.	.
CASSYSRELGVFEQFF	TGTGCCAGCAGTTACTCCCGCGAGCTTGGGGTCTTTGAGCAGTTCTTC	TRBV6-5	TRBJ2-1	.	.
CASSLRRGTPFETQYF	TGTGCCAGCAGCTTGCGTCGCGGAACCCCTTTTGAGACCCAGTACTTC	TRBV5-6	TRBJ2-5	.	.
CASGVWITDTQYF	TGTGCTAGTGGAGTGTGGATCACAGATACGCAGTATTTT	TRBV12-5	TRBJ2-3	.	few
CASKTPGENTEAFF	TGTGCCAGCAAAACCCCGGGGGAGAACACTGAAGCTTTCTTT	TRBV28	TRBJ1-1	.	.
CATSREARGNEQFF	TGTGCCACCAGCAGAGAGGCCCGGGGCAATGAGCAGTTCTTC	TRBV15	TRBJ2-1	.	.
CASSRVGNTEAFF	TGTGCCAGTAGTAGGGTAGGGAACACTGAAGCTTTCTTT	TRBV19	TRBJ1-1	.	.
CASSTIVRDRSYEQYF	TGTGCCAGCAGTACAATCGTCCGGGACAGGTCCTACGAGCAGTACTTC	TRBV27	TRBJ2-7	TRBD1	.
CASSQVRTSRSGANVLTF	TGTGCCAGCAGCCAAGTGAGGACTAGCCGCTCTGGGGCCAACGTCCTGACTTTC	TRBV14	TRBJ2-6	TRBD2	.
CASTSLHTSGANVLTF	TGTGCCAGCACATCATTACACACCTCTGGGGCCAACGTCCTGACTTTC	TRBV2	TRBJ2-6	.	.
CASTPVDEGAGELFF	TGTGCCAGTACCCCCGTCGATGAGGGGGCCGGGGAGCTGTTTTTT	TRBV19	TRBJ2-2	.	once
CASMGVNTEAFF	TGTGCCAGCATGGGTGTGAACACTGAAGCTTTCTTT	TRBV28	TRBJ1-1	.	.
CTSSWNEKLFF	TGCACCAGCAGCTGGAACGAAAAACTGTTTTTT	TRBV1	TRBJ1-4	.	few
CASSAHPTGTGELFF	TGTGCCAGCAGCGCGCACCCGACAGGAACCGGGGAGCTGTTTTTT	TRBV7-7	TRBJ2-2	.	.
CASSSPATGGHGYTF	TGTGCCAGCAGTTCGCCCGCGACAGGGGGACATGGCTACACCTTC	TRBV28	TRBJ1-2	TRBD1	.
CASSFEGGYQPQHF	TGTGCCAGCAGCTTCGAGGGAGGATACCAGCCCCAGCATTTT	TRBV7-9	TRBJ1-5	.	.
CASSTEGQGEGYTF	TGTGCCAGCAGCACGGAGGGACAGGGTGAAGGCTACACCTTC	TRBV11-2	TRBJ1-2	TRBD1	.
CASRTGDGGELFF	TGTGCCAGCCGGACAGGGGATGGCGGGGAGCTGTTTTTT	TRBV6-1	TRBJ2-2	TRBD1	.
CASSGYRGTGELFF	TGTGCCAGCAGTGGTTACAGAGGCACCGGGGAGCTGTTTTTT	TRBV2	TRBJ2-2	.	many
CSVTLVALADTQYF	TGCAGCGTTACGCTAGTCGCCCTCGCGGATACGCAGTATTTT	TRBV29-1	TRBJ2-3	.	once
CASSVNRGLNEKLFF	TGTGCCAGCAGTGTGAACAGGGGTCTTAATGAAAAACTGTTTTTT	TRBV6-1	TRBJ1-4	TRBD1	.
CASGEVDSGELFF	TGTGCCAGCGGGGAGGTGGACAGCGGGGAGCTGTTTTTT	TRBV6-4	TRBJ2-2	.	.
CASSPTSLPEGQYEQYF	TGTGCCAGCAGCCCCACAAGTCTTCCCGAGGGCCAATACGAGCAGTACTTC	TRBV28	TRBJ2-7	.	.
CASSYRGPQETQYF	TGTGCCAGCAGCTACAGGGGTCCCCAAGAGACCCAGTACTTC	TRBV7-9	TRBJ2-5	TRBD1	.
CASSLKGGRGEQFF	TGTGCCAGCAGTTTAAAAGGGGGGCGCGGTGAGCAGTTCTTC	TRBV27	TRBJ2-1	.	.